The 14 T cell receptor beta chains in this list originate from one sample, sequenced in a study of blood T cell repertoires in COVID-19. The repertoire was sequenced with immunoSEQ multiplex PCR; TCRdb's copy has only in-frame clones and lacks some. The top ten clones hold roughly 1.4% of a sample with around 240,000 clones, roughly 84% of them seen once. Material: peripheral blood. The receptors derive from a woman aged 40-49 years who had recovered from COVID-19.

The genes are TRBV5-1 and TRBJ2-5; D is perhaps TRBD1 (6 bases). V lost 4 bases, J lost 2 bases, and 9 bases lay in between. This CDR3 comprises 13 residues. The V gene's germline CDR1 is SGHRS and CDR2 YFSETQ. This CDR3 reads CASSKQGQETQYF. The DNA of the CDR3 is TGCGCCAGCAGCAAACAGGGTCAAGAGACCCAGTACTTC.

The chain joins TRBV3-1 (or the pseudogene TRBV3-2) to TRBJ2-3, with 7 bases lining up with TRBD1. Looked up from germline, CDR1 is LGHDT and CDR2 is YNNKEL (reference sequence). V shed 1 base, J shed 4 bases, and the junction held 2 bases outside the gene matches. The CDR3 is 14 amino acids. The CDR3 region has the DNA TGTGCCAGCAGCCAAGGACAGGGCCCAGATACGCAGTATTTT. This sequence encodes CASSQGQGPDTQYF.

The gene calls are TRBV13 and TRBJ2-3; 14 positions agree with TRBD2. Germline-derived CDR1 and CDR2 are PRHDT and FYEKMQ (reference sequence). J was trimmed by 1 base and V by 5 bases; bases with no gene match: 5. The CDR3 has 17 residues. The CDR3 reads CASSTGTSGGGTDTQYF. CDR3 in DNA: TGTGCCAGCAGCACCGGGACTAGCGGGGGCGGCACAGATACGCAGTATTTT.

The CDR3 here is CSVEDLGETQYF. The CDR3 DNA follows: TGCAGCGTTGAAGATCTCGGAGAGACCCAGTACTTC. The chain uses TRBV29-1 and TRBJ2-5; D gene unclear. Germline loops: CDR1 SQVTM, CDR2 ANQGSEA. The CDR3 spans 12 residues. Trimming took off 0 bases at V and 4 bases at J, with 6 bases between the two ends.

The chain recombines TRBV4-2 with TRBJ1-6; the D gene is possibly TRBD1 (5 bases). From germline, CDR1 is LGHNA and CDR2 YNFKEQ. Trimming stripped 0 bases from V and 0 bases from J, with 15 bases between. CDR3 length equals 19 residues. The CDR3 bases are TGTGCCAGCAGCCAAGAAGTGGCCGGGACTCGCTCCTATAATTCACCCCTCCACTTT. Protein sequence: CASSQEVAGTRSYNSPLHF.

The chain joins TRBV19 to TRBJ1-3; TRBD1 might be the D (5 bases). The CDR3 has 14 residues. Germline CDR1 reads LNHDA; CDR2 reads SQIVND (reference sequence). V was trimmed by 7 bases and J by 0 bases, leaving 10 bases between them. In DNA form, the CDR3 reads TGTGCCAGTACGACAGATCTCTCTGGAAACACCATATATTTT. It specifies CASTTDLSGNTIYF.

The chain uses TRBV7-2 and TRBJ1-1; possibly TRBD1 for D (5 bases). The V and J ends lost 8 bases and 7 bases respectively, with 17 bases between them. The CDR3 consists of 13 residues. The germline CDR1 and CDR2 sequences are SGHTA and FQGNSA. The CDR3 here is CASLSNLGVEAFF. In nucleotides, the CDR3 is TGTGCCAGCCTCTCAAACTTAGGGGTTGAAGCTTTCTTT.

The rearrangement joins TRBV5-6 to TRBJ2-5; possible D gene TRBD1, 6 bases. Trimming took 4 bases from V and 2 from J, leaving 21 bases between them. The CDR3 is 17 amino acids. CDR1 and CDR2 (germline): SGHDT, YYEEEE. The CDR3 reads CASSPQFAQGPQETQYF. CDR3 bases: TGTGCCAGCAGCCCCCAATTTGCACAGGGCCCTCAAGAGACCCAGTACTTC.

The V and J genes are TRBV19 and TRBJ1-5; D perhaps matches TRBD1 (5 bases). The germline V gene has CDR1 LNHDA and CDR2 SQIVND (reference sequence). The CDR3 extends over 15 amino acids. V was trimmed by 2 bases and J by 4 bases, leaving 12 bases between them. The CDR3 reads CASSILDSINQPQHF. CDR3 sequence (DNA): TGTGCCAGTAGTATATTAGACAGTATTAATCAGCCCCAGCATTTT.

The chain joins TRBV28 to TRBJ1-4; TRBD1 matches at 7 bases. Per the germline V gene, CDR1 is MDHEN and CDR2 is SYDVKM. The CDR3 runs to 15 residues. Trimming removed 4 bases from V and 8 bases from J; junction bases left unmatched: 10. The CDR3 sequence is CASSSRTGPGEKLFF. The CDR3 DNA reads TGTGCCAGCAGTTCCCGGACAGGACCAGGGGAAAAACTGTTTTTT.

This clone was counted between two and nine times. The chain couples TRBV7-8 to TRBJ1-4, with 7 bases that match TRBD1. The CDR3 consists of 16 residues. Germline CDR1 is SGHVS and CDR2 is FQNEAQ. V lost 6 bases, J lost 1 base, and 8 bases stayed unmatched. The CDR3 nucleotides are TGTGCCAGCAGTCATAAATGGGACAGAACTAATGAAAAACTGTTTTTT. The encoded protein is CASSHKWDRTNEKLFF.

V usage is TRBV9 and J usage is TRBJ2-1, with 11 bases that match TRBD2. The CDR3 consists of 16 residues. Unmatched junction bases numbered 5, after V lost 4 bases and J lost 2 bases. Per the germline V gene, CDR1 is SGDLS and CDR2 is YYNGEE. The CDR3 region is CASSLSGGATYNEQFF. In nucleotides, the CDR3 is TGTGCCAGCAGCCTTAGCGGGGGGGCCACCTACAATGAGCAGTTCTTC.

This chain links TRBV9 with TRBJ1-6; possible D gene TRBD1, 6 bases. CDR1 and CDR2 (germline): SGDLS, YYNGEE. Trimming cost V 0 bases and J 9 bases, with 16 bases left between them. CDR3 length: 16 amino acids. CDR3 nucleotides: TGTGCCAGCAGCGTAGGGGCGGGGGGGCTTGGTTCACCCCTCCACTTT. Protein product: CASSVGAGGLGSPLHF.

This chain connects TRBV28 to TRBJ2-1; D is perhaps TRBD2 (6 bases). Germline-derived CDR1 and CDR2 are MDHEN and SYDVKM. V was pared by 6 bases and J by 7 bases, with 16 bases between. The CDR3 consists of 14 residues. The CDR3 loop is CASSQIFGGNEQFF. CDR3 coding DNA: TGTGCCAGCAGCCAAATCTTCGGGGGTAATGAGCAGTTCTTC.